What follows are 9 T cell receptor beta chains derived from one specimen sequenced in a study. Each CDR3 protein gets one entry after TCRdb re-called the 5' RACE reads with MiXCR. The sample records about 42,000 distinct CDR3 sequences, about 29% being singletons. Source material: tumor-infiltrating memory CD4+ T cells sorted from the breast tumor. As for subset: memory CD4+ T cells, CD4+CD45RO+CD25-. The receptors derive from a female donor with breast cancer.

This clonotype was detected only a few times. The CDR3: CASSAKGRGSGYNEQFF. DNA of the CDR3: TGTGCCAGCAGCGCAAAAGGGAGGGGGAGTGGGTACAATGAGCAGTTCTTC. This chain uses TRBV9 with TRBJ2-1, with D possibly matching TRBD2 (7 bases). V shed 3 bases and J shed 4 bases, with 20 bases lying between them. Germline V lookup: CDR1 SGDLS, CDR2 YYNGEE. The CDR3 runs 17 residues.

The chain recombines TRBV10-2 with TRBJ1-2; 8 nucleotides agree with TRBD1. Germline CDR1 reads WSHSY; CDR2 reads SAAADI. CDR3 size: 15 residues. V was pared by 4 bases and J by 8 bases, with 12 bases of the junction left unmatched. The CDR3 region has the DNA TGCGCCAGCAGTGGCCGGGACAGGAAGCGCGAGGGCTACACCTTC. Translated: CASSGRDRKREGYTF.

This clonotype was found a few times. The chain has TRBV12-3 or TRBV12-4 and TRBJ2-7; D is perhaps TRBD2 (6 bases). V was clipped by 7 bases and J by 2 bases, with 21 bases between them. This CDR3 comprises 16 residues. The CDR3 is CASIRWTGELPYEQYF. The CDR3 DNA follows: TGTGCCAGCATCCGATGGACGGGAGAATTACCCTACGAGCAGTACTTC.

The chain joins TRBV20-1 to TRBJ2-2; possibly TRBD2 for D (6 bases). The CDR3 loop spans 15 amino acids. Germline V gives CDR1 DFQATT, CDR2 SNEGSKA (reference sequence). Trimming took 3 bases from V and 2 from J, leaving 13 bases between them. CDR3: CSASGLARNTGELFF. CDR3 nucleotide sequence: TGCAGTGCTAGTGGCCTAGCGAGAAACACCGGGGAGCTGTTTTTT.

The gene calls are TRBV28 and TRBJ2-4, with TRBD1 matching over 7 bases. The CDR3 is 15 amino acids. V lost 6 bases and J lost 3; bases outside the gene matches: 8. CDR1 and CDR2 (germline): MDHEN, SYDVKM. CDR3 sequence: CASSRGGQIKNIQYF. The DNA of the CDR3 is TGTGCCAGCAGCAGAGGGGGACAGATCAAAAACATTCAGTACTTC. Full variable domain (missing parts from reference TRBV28 and TRBJ2-4): DVKVTQSSRYLVKRTGEKVFLECVQDMDHENMFWYRQDPGLGLRLIYFSYDVKMKEKGDIPEGYSVSREKKERFSLILESASTNQTSMYLCASSRGGQIKNIQYFGAGTRLSVL.

The chain is built from TRBV12-3 or TRBV12-4 and TRBJ2-1; tentative D call: TRBD1 (6 bases). Trimming removed 6 bases at V and 8 bases at J, with 14 bases between. The CDR3 extends over 13 amino acids. The DNA for the CDR3 is TGTGCCAGCAGCTATGGGACATCTTATGAGCAGTTCTTC. Translated: CASSYGTSYEQFF.

V gene TRBV12-3 or TRBV12-4 combines with J gene TRBJ2-3; TRBD2 matches 8 bases. V shed 2 bases, J shed 6 bases, and the junction held 4 bases outside the gene matches. The CDR3 runs to 14 residues. CDR3 in amino acids: CASSLTGRGDTQYF. Written as DNA, the CDR3 is TGTGCCAGCAGTTTAACCGGGAGGGGCGATACGCAGTATTTT.

In its sample, this clonotype is medium-sized. This rearrangement joins TRBV20-1 to TRBJ2-7, with D unclear. Germline loops: CDR1 DFQATT, CDR2 SNEGSKA (reference sequence). The CDR3 length is 11 residues. V gave up 4 bases and J gave up 2 bases, with 6 bases separating them. CDR3 in amino acids: CSATIAYEQYF. In nucleotides, the CDR3 is TGCAGTGCTACTATAGCCTACGAGCAGTACTTC.

The genes are TRBV7-2 and TRBJ1-6, with D hard to call. This CDR3 is built from 13 residues. Germline values: CDR1 SGHTA, CDR2 FQGNSA. V was shortened by 8 bases and J by 8 bases, with 13 bases between the two germline ends. CDR3 nucleotide sequence: TGTGCCAGCGGGTTGTCCATTGATTCACCCCTCCACTTT. Amino acid sequence: CASGLSIDSPLHF.